This passage covers 2 T cell receptor beta chains from one sample sequenced in a study of early T cells in non-severe SARS-CoV-2 infection. TCRdb called the 5' RACE reads again in MiXCR, with one record for every CDR3 protein. The sample has tens of thousands of distinct CDR3 sequences, 4.5% seen once. Sequencing was done on a sample of whole blood. All receptors derive from an adult who was a healthcare worker with PCR-confirmed SARS-CoV-2 infection or an uninfected control (not recorded which).

This clonotype rates as medium-sized. The chain's CDR3 is CASSLGFGEAFF. CDR3 bases: TGTGCCAGCAGTTTGGGGTTCGGTGAAGCTTTCTTT. This chain uses TRBV28 with TRBJ1-1; the D is unclear. Trimming removed 3 bases at V and 7 bases at J, with 9 bases between. CDR3 length: 12 residues. From germline, CDR1 is MDHEN and CDR2 SYDVKM.

This clonotype came up once. J is TRBJ1-1 and V is TRBV9; D is uncertain. The germline CDR1 and CDR2 sequences are SGDLS and YYNGEE. This CDR3 has 15 amino acids. V lost 0 bases and J 1 base, leaving 10 bases between the germline ends. The CDR3 DNA is TGTGCCAGCAGCGTAGGAGGAGCCTCGAACACTGAAGCTTTCTTT. Encoded protein: CASSVGGASNTEAFF.